This T cell receptor beta chain was captured in a study of OX40 agonist ivuxolimab in advanced cancers. The CDR3 is 13 residues long. Germline CDR1 and CDR2: GTSNPN and SVGIG (reference sequence). V was clipped by 1 base and J by 7 bases, with 8 bases between them. Clones were read by immunoSEQ multiplex PCR, and TCRdb kept only the in-frame ones, dropping some. The sample holds fewer than 80,000 clones, 70% to 90% seen once. This TCR came from an adult with an advanced solid tumor such as melanoma, head and neck, liver or kidney cancer. The chain employs TRBV30 and TRBJ1-6; D remains ambiguous. Specimen: CD4+ or CD8+ T cells sorted from blood, collected in a trial of the OX40 agonist ivuxolimab. The CDR3, as DNA: TGTGCCTGGAGTGAAAGAAACAATTCACCCCTCCACTTT. It translates to CAWSERNNSPLHF.